These 12 T cell receptor beta chains share one sample of origin, sequenced in a study of shared clonotypes between healthy human individuals. Repertoires were generated with immunoSEQ multiplex PCR, while TCRdb's copy carries only in-frame clones and drops some. The sample comprises about 1 million clones, about 84% of which are singletons, and under 0.6% rests with the top ten. What was sequenced was memory CD4+ T cells from PBMCs. Subset described: CD45RA-negative fraction. The receptors were gathered from a man aged 18 to 29 in good health. Some clones in this sample may be carry-over from other donors' samples.

This clone was counted once. This chain connects TRBV28 to TRBJ1-5; D is unresolved. There are 13 residues in the CDR3. V lost 6 bases and J lost 5, with 11 bases in between. Germline values: CDR1 MDHEN, CDR2 SYDVKM. CDR3 in DNA: TGTGCCAGCAGCGACCCCGCCCATCAGCCCCAGCATTTT. This encodes CASSDPAHQPQHF.

Only one count was recorded for this clone. Within the sample, other DNA sequences also encode this same CDR3. The chain has TRBV7-3 and TRBJ2-3; weak D call: TRBD1 (5 bases). CDR1 and CDR2 (germline): SGHTA, FQGTGA. The CDR3 totals 13 residues. The germline V and J ends were trimmed by 5 bases and 0 bases, with 6 bases remaining between them. CDR3 amino acids: CASSPGSTDTQYF. The CDR3, as DNA: TGTGCCAGCAGCCCAGGGAGCACAGATACGCAGTATTTT.

The J gene is TRBJ2-1, the V gene TRBV7-3; the D gene is possibly TRBD1 (5 bases). Germline CDR1 SGHTA, CDR2 FQGTGA. V lost 8 bases, J lost 4 bases, and 9 bases lay in between. The CDR3 consists of 12 residues. CDR3 region: CASGAGYNEQFF. CDR3 in DNA: TGTGCCAGCGGGGCCGGTTACAATGAGCAGTTCTTC.

The rearrangement uses TRBV7-9 and TRBJ1-5, with 9 bases fitting TRBD1. The CDR3 covers 15 residues. V dropped 6 bases and J dropped 3; count of bases not matched to a gene: 6. Germline loops: CDR1 SEHNR, CDR2 FQNEAQ (reference sequence). For the CDR3, the DNA is TGTGCCAGCAGTTTCGGGACAGGGATCAATCAGCCCCAGCATTTT. Protein sequence: CASSFGTGINQPQHF.

The chain recombines TRBV27 with TRBJ2-3, with 9 bases lining up with TRBD2. The CDR3 length is 16 residues. Germline trimming cut 5 bases from V and 4 bases from J; bases unmatched to any gene: 10. Germline V gene data show CDR1 as MNHEY and CDR2 as SMNVEV (reference sequence). The CDR3 nucleotides are TGTGCCAGCAGTATGCGACTAGCGGCGGGGGCAGATACGCAGTATTTT. Residues: CASSMRLAAGADTQYF.

This sequence joins TRBV5-1 and TRBJ2-5, with D possibly matching TRBD1 (5 bases). There are 12 residues in the CDR3. CDR1 SGHRS and CDR2 YFSETQ come from the germline V gene. V was clipped by 1 base and J by 13 bases, with 14 bases between them. The CDR3 protein is CASSLPMGPRYF. The CDR3 nucleotides are TGCGCCAGCAGCTTGCCGATGGGGCCTAGGTACTTC. Filled out from reference TRBV5-1 and TRBJ2-5, the complete variable domain reads KAGVTQTPRYLIKTRGQQVTLSCSPISGHRSVSWYQQTPGQGLQFLFEYFSETQRNKGNFPGRFSGRQFSNSRSEMNVSTLELGDSALYLCASSLPMGPRYFGPGTRLLVL.

The chain joins TRBV11-2 to TRBJ1-1; D possibly corresponds to TRBD1 (5 bases). V dropped 1 base and J dropped 7 bases, with 7 bases sitting between them. CDR1 SGHAT and CDR2 FQNNGV come from the germline V gene. This CDR3 region has 12 residues. The CDR3 reads CASSLGQREAFF. The CDR3 DNA reads TGTGCCAGCAGCTTAGGACAGCGTGAAGCTTTCTTT.

The chain combines TRBV7-2 with TRBJ1-6; perhaps TRBD1 as D (5 bases). The germline gives CDR1 SGHTA, CDR2 FQGNSA. V was pared by 4 bases and J by 2 bases, with 9 bases between. This CDR3 is built from 15 residues. The CDR3 spells CASSSRTPYNSPLHF. CDR3 nucleotides: TGTGCCAGCAGCTCGCGGACACCCTATAATTCACCCCTCCACTTT. The entire variable domain, with the rest obtained from reference TRBV7-2 and TRBJ1-6, is as follows: GAGVSQSPSNKVTEKGKDVELRCDPISGHTALYWYRQSLGQGLEFLIYFQGNSAPDKSGLPSDRFSAERTGGSVSTLTIQRTQQEDSAVYLCASSSRTPYNSPLHFGNGTRLTVT.

This chain links TRBV28 with TRBJ2-3; D may correspond to TRBD1 or TRBD2 (5 bases each). Germline CDR1 and CDR2: MDHEN and SYDVKM. V dropped 2 bases and J dropped 7 bases, with 10 bases sitting between them. The CDR3 loop spans 13 amino acids. The CDR3 DNA reads as TGTGCCAGCAGTTTAGAGGGGATCCATACGCAGTATTTT. It specifies CASSLEGIHTQYF.

The chain carries TRBV19 and TRBJ2-1; no definite D call. CDR3 length equals 14 residues. The germline gives CDR1 LNHDA, CDR2 SQIVND (reference sequence). The V end lost 3 bases, the J end lost 3 bases, and 9 bases lay between the germline ends. CDR3 nucleotides: TGTGCCAGTAGTATTTGGCAGGACTACAATGAGCAGTTCTTC. Encoded protein: CASSIWQDYNEQFF.

The chain joins TRBV7-2 to TRBJ2-7; D may correspond to TRBD1 or TRBD2 (5 bases each). Trimming pared 4 bases from V and 3 bases from J, leaving 13 bases between. CDR1 is SGHTA and CDR2 is FQGNSA in the germline V gene. The CDR3 totals 14 residues. CDR3 bases: TGTGCCAGCAGCTGGGGACCTACGAACTACGAGCAGTACTTC. It encodes CASSWGPTNYEQYF.

The chain combines TRBV7-9 with TRBJ1-1; perhaps TRBD1 as D (6 bases). CDR3 length equals 17 residues. V was shortened by 3 bases and J by 0 bases, with 17 bases between the two germline ends. CDR1 and CDR2 (germline): SEHNR, FQNEAQ (reference sequence). CDR3 DNA: TGTGCCAGCAGCTTTGGTCCAGGGGCGTCCATGAACACTGAAGCTTTCTTT. It codes for CASSFGPGASMNTEAFF. The full variable domain, with the rest looked up from reference TRBV7-9 and TRBJ1-1, is DTGVSQNPRHKITKRGQNVTFRCDPISEHNRLYWYRQTLGQGPEFLTYFQNEAQLEKSRLLSDRFSAERPKGSFSTLEIQRTEQGDSAMYLCASSFGPGASMNTEAFFGQGTRLTVV.